These 9 T cell receptor beta chains originate from one sample sequenced in a study of molecular identifiers for immune sequencing clone quantification. TCRdb used MiXCR to reprocess the PCR reads, holding one entry per CDR3 protein. The sample includes hundreds of thousands of distinct CDR3 sequences, about 25% of them seen just once. The sequenced material came from naive CD8+ T cells from blood, with Jurkat cell RNA spiked in. The subset was: FACS-sorted CD8+CD4-CCR7+CD45RA+ naive T cells. The receptors were gathered from a human donor in good health. Some libraries in this study had Jurkat cell RNA spiked in.

The chain couples TRBV6-5 to TRBJ2-6; tentative D call: TRBD1 (6 bases). Germline V CDR1 and CDR2: MNHEY, SVGAGI. The CDR3 loop spans 16 amino acids. V lost 0 bases to trimming and J lost 0 bases, with 6 bases between them. CDR3 DNA: TGTGCCAGCAGTTACTCGGGGGCCTCTGGGGCCAACGTCCTGACTTTC. Protein sequence: CASSYSGASGANVLTF.

The DNA for the CDR3 is TGTGCCAGCAGCGTTGTAGGGGTCGAGCAGTACTTC. This sequence encodes CASSVVGVEQYF. The chain joins TRBV5-4 to TRBJ2-7; tentative D call: TRBD1 (5 bases). Germline V gene sequence: CDR1 SGHNT, CDR2 YYREEE (reference sequence). There are 12 residues in the CDR3. V was trimmed by 4 bases and J by 6 bases, leaving 11 bases between them.

This clonotype was recorded many times. The genes are TRBV9 and TRBJ2-5, with D possibly matching TRBD1 (6 bases). CDR3 size: 15 residues. V was shortened by 4 bases and J by 1 base, with 14 bases between the two germline ends. Germline V gene sequence: CDR1 SGDLS, CDR2 YYNGEE. The CDR3 DNA follows: TGTGCCAGCAGCCCCAGGGGCAGTCTCCAAGAGACCCAGTACTTC. Translation gives CASSPRGSLQETQYF.

This clonotype was detected ten times or more. J is TRBJ1-1 and V is TRBV11-2, with D uncertain. Trimming pared 5 bases from V and 4 bases from J, leaving 11 bases between. Germline V lookup: CDR1 SGHAT, CDR2 FQNNGV. The CDR3 totals 13 residues. Here the CDR3 DNA reads TGTGCCAGCAGCCTCATGTTGGGCACTGAAGCTTTCTTT. Translation gives CASSLMLGTEAFF. Complete variable domain (other parts from reference TRBV11-2 and TRBJ1-1): EAGVAQSPRYKIIEKRQSVAFWCNPISGHATLYWYQQILGQGPKLLIQFQNNGVVDDSQLPKDRFSAERLKGVDSTLKIQPAKLEDSAVYLCASSLMLGTEAFFGQGTRLTVV.

This clonotype has a handful of counts. V and J are TRBV15 and TRBJ1-6; D uncertain. V lost 0 bases, J lost 5 bases, and 14 bases lay in between. The germline V gene encodes CDR1 LNHNV and CDR2 YYDKDF (reference sequence). The CDR3 contains 17 residues. This chain's CDR3 is CATSREGTRIDNSPLHF. In DNA form, the CDR3 reads TGTGCCACCAGCAGAGAGGGCACCCGGATCGATAATTCACCCCTCCACTTT. The entire variable domain, with the rest obtained from reference TRBV15 and TRBJ1-6, is as follows: DAMVIQNPRYQVTQFGKPVTLSCSQTLNHNVMYWYQQKSSQAPKLLFHYYDKDFNNEADTPDNFQSRRPNTSFCFLDIRSPGLGDTAMYLCATSREGTRIDNSPLHFGNGTRLTVT.

Turning to this clonotype: Sequence at one end of the junction differs from germline and may be a read error. This chain connects TRBV30 to TRBJ2-1; D gene ambiguous. The CDR3 runs 12 residues. Germline-derived CDR1 and CDR2 are GTSNPN and SVGIG (reference sequence). The CDR3 region is CAWSVVYNGQFF. Written as DNA, the CDR3 is TGTGCCTGGAGTGTGGTTTACAATGGGCAGTTCTTC.

This clonotype was seen only a few times. V is TRBV14 and J is TRBJ2-7; possibly TRBD1 or TRBD2 for D (7 bases each). Trimming stripped 5 bases from V and 7 bases from J, with 24 bases between. The CDR3 has 16 residues. In germline, CDR1 is SGHDN, CDR2 FVKESK. The CDR3 protein is CASSFRQGLMAGEQYF. The CDR3 DNA follows: TGTGCCAGCAGCTTTAGACAGGGACTAATGGCGGGGGAGCAGTACTTC. Filled out from reference TRBV14 and TRBJ2-7, the complete variable domain reads EAGVTQFPSHSVIEKGQTVTLRCDPISGHDNLYWYRRVMGKEIKFLLHFVKESKQDESGMPNNRFLAERTGGTYSTLKVQPAELEDSGVYFCASSFRQGLMAGEQYFGPGTRLTVT.

Turning to this clonotype: A much larger clone is a single base away; this may be a read error. This chain connects TRBV28 to TRBJ1-1; 7 nucleotides align to TRBD1. The CDR3 consists of 13 residues. Losses at the gene ends were 5 bases for V and 8 bases for J; bases not matched to a gene: 8. In germline, CDR1 is MDHEN, CDR2 SYDVKM. The CDR3 bases are TGTGCCAGCAGTATCCGTTCAGGGGGGGAAGCTTTCTTT. Residues: CASSIRSGGEAFF.

The V call is TRBV12-3 or TRBV12-4, the J call TRBJ2-5; possible D gene TRBD2, 5 bases. V was shortened by 0 bases and J by 5 bases, with 13 bases between the two germline ends. The CDR3 contains 15 residues. The CDR3 coding sequence is TGTGCCAGCAGTTTAGCGCTAGCAGGTTGGGAGACCCAGTACTTC. Translated, it gives CASSLALAGWETQYF.